One T cell receptor beta chain is described in this entry. Its matching antigen is unknown. TCRdb reprocessed the reads via MiXCR and lists one record per CDR3 protein. The table lists about 24,000 distinct CDR3 sequences, 55% to 80% of them singletons. The data were taken from a study of type 1 regulatory T cells. At the level of the study: T-allo10 is a Tr1-enriched, alloantigen-specific CD4 T cell product made in vitro.

T-allo10 cells from the graft donor were described as anergic, host-alloantigen-specific, and alloantigen-specific suppressors. Germline V gene lookup returns CDR1 MDHEN and CDR2 SYDVKM. The CDR3 has 15 amino acids. V gave up 2 bases and J gave up 3 bases, with 14 bases separating them. J is TRBJ2-7 and V is TRBV28, with D possibly being TRBD2 (5 bases). This TCR was recovered from a human donor in good health. Material for sequencing was cultured T cells, either the whole culture or a sorted T cell fraction (not recorded which). Subset of the sample: Tr1-enriched cell product generated in vitro against host alloantigens. The CDR3 bases are TGTGCCAGCAGTTTACGCTTGGGAGTGGGCTACGAGCAGTACTTC. The encoded protein is CASSLRLGVGYEQYF.